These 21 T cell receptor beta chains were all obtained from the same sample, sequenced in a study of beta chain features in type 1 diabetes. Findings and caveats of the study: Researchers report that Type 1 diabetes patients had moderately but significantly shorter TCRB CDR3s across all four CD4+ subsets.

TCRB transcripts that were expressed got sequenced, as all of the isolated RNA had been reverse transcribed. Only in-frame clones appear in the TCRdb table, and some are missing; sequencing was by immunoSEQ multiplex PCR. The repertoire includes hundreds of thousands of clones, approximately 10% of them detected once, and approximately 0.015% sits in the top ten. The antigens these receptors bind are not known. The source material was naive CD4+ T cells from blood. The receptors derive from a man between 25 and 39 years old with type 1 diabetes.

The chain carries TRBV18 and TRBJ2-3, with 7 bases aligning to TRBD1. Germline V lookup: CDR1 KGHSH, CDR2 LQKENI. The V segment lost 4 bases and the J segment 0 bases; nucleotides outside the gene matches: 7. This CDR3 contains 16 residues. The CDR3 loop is CASSLRTGSSTDTQYF. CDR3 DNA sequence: TGTGCCAGCTCACTTCGGACAGGATCTAGCACAGATACGCAGTATTTT.

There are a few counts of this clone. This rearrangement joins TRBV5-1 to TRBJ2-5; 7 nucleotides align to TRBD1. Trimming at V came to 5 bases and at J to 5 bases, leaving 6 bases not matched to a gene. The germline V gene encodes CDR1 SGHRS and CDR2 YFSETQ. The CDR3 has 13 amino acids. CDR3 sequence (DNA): TGCGCCAGCAGTCAGGGGGTCGGGGAGACCCAGTACTTC. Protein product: CASSQGVGETQYF.

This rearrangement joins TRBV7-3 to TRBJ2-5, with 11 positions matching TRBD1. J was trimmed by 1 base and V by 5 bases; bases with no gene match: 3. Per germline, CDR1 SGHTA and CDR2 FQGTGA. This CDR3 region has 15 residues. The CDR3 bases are TGTGCCAGCAGCCCTGGGACAGGGGGCCAAGAGACCCAGTACTTC. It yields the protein CASSPGTGGQETQYF.

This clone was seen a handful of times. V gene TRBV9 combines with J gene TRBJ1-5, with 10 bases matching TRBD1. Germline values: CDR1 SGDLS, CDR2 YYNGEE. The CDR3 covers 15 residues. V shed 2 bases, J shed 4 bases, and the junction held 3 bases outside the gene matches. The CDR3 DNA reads TGTGCCAGCAGCGTGGGACAGGGGCCGAATCAGCCCCAGCATTTT. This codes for CASSVGQGPNQPQHF.

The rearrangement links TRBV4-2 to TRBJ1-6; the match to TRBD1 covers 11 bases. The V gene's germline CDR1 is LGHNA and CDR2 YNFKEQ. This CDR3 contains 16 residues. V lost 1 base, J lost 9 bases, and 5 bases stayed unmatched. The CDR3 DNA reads TGTGCCAGCAGCCAAGGGCCCGGGACAGGGGGTTCACCCCTCCACTTT. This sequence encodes CASSQGPGTGGSPLHF.

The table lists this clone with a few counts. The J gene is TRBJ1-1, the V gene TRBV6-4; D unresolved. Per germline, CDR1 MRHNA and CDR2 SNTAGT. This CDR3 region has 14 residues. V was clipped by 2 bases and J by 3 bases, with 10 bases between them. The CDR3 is CASSDVAWDTEAFF. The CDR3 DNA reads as TGTGCCAGCAGTGACGTAGCGTGGGACACTGAAGCTTTCTTT.

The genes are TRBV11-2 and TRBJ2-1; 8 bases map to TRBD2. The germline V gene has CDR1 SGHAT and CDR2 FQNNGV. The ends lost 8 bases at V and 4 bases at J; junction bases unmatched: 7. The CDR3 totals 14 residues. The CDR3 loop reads CASRLGGGYNEQFF. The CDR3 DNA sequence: TGTGCCAGCCGCCTTGGCGGGGGGTACAATGAGCAGTTCTTC.

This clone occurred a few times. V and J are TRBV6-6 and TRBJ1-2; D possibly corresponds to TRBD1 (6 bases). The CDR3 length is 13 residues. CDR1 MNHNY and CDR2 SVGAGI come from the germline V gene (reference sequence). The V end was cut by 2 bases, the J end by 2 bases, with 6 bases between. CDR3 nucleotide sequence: TGTGCCAGCAGTTACACAGGGAACTATGGCTACACCTTC. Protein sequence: CASSYTGNYGYTF.

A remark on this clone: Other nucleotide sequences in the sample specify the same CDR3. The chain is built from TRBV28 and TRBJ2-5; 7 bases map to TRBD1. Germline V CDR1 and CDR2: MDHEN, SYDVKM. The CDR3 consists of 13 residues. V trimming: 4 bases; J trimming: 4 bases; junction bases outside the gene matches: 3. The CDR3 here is CASSSQGVETQYF. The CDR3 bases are TGTGCCAGCAGTTCTCAGGGGGTAGAGACCCAGTACTTC.

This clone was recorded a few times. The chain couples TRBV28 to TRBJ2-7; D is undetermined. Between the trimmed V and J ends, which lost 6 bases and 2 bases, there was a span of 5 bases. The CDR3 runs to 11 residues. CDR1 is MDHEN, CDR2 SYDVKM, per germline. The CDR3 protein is CASRSPYEQYF. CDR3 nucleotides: TGTGCCAGCAGGTCTCCCTACGAGCAGTACTTC. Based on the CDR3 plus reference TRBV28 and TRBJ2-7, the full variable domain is DVKVTQSSRYLVKRTGEKVFLECVQDMDHENMFWYRQDPGLGLRLIYFSYDVKMKEKGDIPEGYSVSREKKERFSLILESASTNQTSMYLCASRSPYEQYFGPGTRLTVT.

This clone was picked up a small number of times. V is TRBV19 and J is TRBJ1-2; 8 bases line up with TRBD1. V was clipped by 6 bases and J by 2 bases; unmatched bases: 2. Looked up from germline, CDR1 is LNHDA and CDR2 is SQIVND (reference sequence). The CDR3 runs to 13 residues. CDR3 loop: CASRDRANYGYTF. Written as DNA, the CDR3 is TGTGCCAGTAGGGACAGGGCGAACTATGGCTACACCTTC.

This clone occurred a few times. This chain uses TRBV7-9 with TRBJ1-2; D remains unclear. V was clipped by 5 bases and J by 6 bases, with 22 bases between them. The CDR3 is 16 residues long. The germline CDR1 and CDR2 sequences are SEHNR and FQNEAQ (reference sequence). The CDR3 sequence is CASSIIRGRIPDGYTF. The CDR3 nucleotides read TGTGCCAGCAGCATCATTCGGGGTAGGATTCCCGATGGCTACACCTTC.

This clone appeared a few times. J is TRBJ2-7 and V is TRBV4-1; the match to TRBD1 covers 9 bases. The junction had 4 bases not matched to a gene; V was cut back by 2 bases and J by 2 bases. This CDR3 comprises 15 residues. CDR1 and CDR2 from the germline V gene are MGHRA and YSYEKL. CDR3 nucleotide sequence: TGCGCCAGCAGCCAACCACAGGGGGCCACCTACGAGCAGTACTTC. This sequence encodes CASSQPQGATYEQYF.

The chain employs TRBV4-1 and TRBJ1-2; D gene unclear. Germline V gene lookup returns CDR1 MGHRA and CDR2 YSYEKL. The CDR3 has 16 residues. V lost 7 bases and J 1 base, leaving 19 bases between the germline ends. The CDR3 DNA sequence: TGCGCCAGCACCCGAGGAGGAGGCGGGAGTAACTATGGCTACACCTTC. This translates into CASTRGGGGSNYGYTF.

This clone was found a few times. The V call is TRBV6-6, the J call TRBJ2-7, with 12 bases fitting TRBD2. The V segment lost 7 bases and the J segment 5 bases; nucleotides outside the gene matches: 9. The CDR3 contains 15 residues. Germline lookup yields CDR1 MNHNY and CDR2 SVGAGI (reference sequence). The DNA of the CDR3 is TGTGCCAGCAAGCGCCTAGCGGGGGGGCCCCACGAGCAGTACTTC. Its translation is CASKRLAGGPHEQYF.

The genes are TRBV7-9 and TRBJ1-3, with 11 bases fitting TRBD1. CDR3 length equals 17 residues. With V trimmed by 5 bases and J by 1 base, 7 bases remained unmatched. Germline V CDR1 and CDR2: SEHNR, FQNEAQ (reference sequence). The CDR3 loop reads CASSRWGQGESGNTIYF. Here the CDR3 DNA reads TGTGCCAGCAGCCGCTGGGGACAGGGGGAATCTGGAAACACCATATATTTT.

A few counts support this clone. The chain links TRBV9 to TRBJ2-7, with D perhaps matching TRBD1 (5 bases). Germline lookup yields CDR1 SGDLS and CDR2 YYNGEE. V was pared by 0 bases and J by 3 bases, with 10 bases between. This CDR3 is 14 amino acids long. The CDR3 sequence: CASSVGAGRYEQYF. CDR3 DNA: TGTGCCAGCAGCGTAGGAGCAGGGCGCTACGAGCAGTACTTC.

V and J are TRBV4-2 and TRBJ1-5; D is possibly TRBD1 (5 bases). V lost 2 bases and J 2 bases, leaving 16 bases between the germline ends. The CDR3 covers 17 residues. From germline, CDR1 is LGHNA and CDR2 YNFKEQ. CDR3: CASSQLTRGRGNQPQHF. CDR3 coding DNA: TGTGCCAGCAGCCAACTGACTAGGGGCCGGGGCAATCAGCCCCAGCATTTT.

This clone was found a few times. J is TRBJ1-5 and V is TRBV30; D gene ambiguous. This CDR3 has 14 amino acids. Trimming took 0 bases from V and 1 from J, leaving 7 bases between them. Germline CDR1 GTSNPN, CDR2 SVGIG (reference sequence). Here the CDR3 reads CAWSVAGSNQPQHF. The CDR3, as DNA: TGTGCCTGGAGTGTAGCGGGGAGCAATCAGCCCCAGCATTTT.

The DNA for the CDR3 is TGTGCCAGCAGCCACGACAGGCAAATTAGGACTGAAGCTTTCTTT. Its translation: CASSHDRQIRTEAFF. V is TRBV5-4 and J is TRBJ1-1, with D perhaps matching TRBD1 (6 bases). CDR1 SGHNT and CDR2 YYREEE come from the germline V gene (reference sequence). This CDR3 has 15 residues. Trimming took off 4 bases at V and 5 bases at J, with 18 bases between the two ends.

Here the CDR3 DNA reads TGTGCCAGCAGTTTGTCAGGGACAGGGGGCTTGGACCAGTACTTC. Its protein is CASSLSGTGGLDQYF. This sequence joins TRBV6-5 and TRBJ2-5; 12 bases agree with TRBD1. Germline CDR1 is MNHEY and CDR2 is SVGAGI. This CDR3 spans 15 amino acids. J was trimmed by 10 bases and V by 4 bases; bases with no gene match: 10.